This record concerns one T cell receptor (beta chain) sequence. Antigen unknown. The data are from a study of T cell repertoires in cytomegalovirus infection. Looking at the study overall: Public TCR beta signature analysis indicated the presence of both CMV infection and matching HLA type. Study observations and caveats: CMV carriers having the relevant HLA were flagged by cumulative public TCR beta family frequency. Dominating the ex vivo response were TCR beta clonotypes that were CMV-specific and HLA-C-restricted.

From the reads, TCRdb called clonotypes with MiXCR, one entry per CDR3 protein. Found here are about 320,000 distinct CDR3 sequences, over 7.5% of them singletons; the top ten hold approximately 4.5%. Trimming stripped 6 bases from V and 10 bases from J, with 16 bases between. The CDR3 loop spans 14 amino acids. The chain links TRBV12-3 or TRBV12-4 to TRBJ1-6, with unresolved D. Sequenced material: PBMCs. This receptor was identified in a human donor in good health (CMV status not recorded). Some clones in this sample may be carry-over from other donors' samples. This chain's CDR3 is CASRPGLLGSPLHF. CDR3 coding DNA: TGTGCCAGCAGACCCGGGTTATTGGGGTCACCCCTCCACTTT.